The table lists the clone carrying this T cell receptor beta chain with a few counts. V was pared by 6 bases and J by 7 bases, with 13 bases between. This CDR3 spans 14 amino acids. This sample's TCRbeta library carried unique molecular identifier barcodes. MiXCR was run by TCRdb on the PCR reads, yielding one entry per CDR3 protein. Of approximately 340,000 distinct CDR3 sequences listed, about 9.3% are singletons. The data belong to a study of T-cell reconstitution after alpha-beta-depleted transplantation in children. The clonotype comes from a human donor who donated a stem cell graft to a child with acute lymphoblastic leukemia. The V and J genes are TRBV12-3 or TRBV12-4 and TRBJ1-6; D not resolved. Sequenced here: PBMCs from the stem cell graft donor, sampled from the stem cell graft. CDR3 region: CASSVLPGNSPLHF. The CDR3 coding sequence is TGTGCCAGCAGCGTCCTCCCGGGGAATTCACCCCTCCACTTT.